The sequence of this TCR beta chain was determined in a study of PD-1 and CTLA-4 blockade in melanoma. Here immunoSEQ multiplex PCR was the method, and the copy in TCRdb shows in-frame clones only, minus some. The sample carries 15,000 to 20,000 clones, 73% recorded once. Trimming removed 0 bases at V and 3 bases at J, with 17 bases between. The CDR3 is 17 residues long. Germline V gene sequence: CDR1 LGHDT, CDR2 YNNKEL (reference sequence). J is TRBJ1-1 and V is TRBV3-1 (or the pseudogene TRBV3-2), with D maybe TRBD1 (6 bases). The receptor comes from a human donor with melanoma. Here the sequenced sample was CD8+ T cells from peripheral blood, taken before anti-PD-1 treatment. The CDR3 sequence is CASSQDSGEAVDTEAFF. In DNA, the CDR3 is TGTGCCAGCAGCCAAGATTCAGGGGAGGCTGTTGACACTGAAGCTTTCTTT.